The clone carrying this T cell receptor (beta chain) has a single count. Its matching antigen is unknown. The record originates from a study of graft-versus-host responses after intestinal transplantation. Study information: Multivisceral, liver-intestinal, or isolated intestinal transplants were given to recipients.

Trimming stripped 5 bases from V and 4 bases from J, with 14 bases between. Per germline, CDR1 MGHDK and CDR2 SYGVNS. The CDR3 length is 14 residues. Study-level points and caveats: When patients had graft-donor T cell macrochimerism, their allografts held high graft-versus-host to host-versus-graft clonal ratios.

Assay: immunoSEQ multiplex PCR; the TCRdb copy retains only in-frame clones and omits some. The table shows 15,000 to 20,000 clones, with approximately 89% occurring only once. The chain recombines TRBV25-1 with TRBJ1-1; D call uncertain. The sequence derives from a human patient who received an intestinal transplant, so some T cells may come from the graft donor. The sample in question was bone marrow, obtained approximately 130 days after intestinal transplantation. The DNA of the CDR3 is TGTGCCAGCAGTTCCCTGAGAAGGGCCACTGAAGCTTTCTTT. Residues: CASSSLRRATEAFF.